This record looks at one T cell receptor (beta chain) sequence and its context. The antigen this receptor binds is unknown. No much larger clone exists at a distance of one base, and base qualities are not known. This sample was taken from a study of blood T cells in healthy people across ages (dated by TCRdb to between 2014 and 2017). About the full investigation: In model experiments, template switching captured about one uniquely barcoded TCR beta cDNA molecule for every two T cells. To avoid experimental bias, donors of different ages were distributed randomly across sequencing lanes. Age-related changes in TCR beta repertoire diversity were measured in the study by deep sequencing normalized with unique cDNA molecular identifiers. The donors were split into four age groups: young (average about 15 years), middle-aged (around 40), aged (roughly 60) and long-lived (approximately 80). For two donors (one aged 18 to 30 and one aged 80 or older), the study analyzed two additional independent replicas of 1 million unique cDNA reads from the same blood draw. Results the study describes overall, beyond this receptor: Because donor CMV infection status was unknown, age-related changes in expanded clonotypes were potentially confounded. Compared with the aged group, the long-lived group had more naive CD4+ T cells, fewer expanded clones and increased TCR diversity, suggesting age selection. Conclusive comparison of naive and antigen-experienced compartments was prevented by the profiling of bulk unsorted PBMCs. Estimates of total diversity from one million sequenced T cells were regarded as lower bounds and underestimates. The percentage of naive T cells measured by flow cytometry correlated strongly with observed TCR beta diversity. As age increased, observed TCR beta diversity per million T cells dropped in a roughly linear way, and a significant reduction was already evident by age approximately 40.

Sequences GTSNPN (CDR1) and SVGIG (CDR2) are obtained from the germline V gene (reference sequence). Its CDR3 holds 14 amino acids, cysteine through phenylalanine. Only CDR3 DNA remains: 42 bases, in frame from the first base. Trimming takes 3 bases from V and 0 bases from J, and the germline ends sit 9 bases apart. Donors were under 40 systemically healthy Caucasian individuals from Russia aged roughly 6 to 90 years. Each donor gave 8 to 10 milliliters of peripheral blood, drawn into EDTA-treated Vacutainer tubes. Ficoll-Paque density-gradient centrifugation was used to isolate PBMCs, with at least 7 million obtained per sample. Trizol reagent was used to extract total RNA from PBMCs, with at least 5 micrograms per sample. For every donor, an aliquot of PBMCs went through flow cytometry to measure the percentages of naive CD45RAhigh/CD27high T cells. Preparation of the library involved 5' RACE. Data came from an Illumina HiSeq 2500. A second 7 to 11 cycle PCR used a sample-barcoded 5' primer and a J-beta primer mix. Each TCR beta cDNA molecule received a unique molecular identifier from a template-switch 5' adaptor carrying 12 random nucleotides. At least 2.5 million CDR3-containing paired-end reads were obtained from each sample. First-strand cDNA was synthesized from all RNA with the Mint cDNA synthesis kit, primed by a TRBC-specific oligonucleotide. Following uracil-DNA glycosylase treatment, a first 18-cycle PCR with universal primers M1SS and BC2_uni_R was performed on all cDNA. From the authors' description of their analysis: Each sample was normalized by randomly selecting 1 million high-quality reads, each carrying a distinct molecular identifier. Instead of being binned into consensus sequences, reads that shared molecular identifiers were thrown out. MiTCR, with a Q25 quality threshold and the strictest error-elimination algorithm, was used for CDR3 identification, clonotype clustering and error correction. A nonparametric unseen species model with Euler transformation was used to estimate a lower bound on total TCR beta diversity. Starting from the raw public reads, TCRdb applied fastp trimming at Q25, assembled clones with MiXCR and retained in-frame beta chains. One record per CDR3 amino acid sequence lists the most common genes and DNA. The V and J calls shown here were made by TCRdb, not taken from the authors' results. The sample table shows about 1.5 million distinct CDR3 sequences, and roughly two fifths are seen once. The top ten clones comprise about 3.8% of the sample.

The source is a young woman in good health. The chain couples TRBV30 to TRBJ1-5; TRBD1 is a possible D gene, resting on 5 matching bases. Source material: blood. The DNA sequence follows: TGTGCCTGGAGGGAGGGGTATAGCAATCAGCCCCAGCATTTT. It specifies CAWREGYSNQPQHF. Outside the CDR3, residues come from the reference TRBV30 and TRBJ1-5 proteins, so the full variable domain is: SQTIHQWPATLVQPVGSPLSLECTVEGTSNPNLYWYRQAAGRGLQLLFYSVGIGQISSEVPQNLSASRPQDRQFILSSKKLLLSDSGFYLCAWREGYSNQPQHFGDGTRLSIL.